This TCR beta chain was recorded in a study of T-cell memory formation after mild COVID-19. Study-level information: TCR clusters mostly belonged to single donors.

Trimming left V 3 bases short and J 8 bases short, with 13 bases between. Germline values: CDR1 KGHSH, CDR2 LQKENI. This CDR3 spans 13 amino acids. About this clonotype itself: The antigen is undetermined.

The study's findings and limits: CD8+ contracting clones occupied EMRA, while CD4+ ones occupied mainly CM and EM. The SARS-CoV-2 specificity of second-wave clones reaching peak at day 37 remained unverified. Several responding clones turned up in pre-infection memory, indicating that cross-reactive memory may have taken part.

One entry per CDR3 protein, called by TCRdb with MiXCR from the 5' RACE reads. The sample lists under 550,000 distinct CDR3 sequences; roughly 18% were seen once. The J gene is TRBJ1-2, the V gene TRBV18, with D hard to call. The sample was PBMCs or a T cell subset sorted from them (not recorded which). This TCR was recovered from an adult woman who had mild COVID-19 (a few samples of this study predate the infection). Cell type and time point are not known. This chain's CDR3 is CASSPGPGFGYTF. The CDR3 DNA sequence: TGTGCCAGCTCACCCGGCCCGGGGTTCGGCTACACCTTC.